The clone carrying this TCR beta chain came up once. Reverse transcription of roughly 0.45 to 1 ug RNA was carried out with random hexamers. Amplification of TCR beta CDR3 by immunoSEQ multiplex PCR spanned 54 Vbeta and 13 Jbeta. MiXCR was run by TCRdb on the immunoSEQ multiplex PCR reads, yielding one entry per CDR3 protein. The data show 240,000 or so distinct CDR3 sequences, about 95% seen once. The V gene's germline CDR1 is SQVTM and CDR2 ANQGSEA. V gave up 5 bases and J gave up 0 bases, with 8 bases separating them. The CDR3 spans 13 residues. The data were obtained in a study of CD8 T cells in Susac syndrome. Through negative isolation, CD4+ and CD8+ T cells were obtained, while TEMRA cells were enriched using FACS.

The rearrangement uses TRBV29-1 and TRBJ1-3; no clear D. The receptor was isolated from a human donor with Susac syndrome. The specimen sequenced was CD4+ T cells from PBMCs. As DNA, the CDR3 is TGCAGCGTTAGTCAGAGCTCTGGAAACACCATATATTTT. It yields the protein CSVSQSSGNTIYF.